The source of this TCR beta chain is a study of tumor-infiltrating lymphocytes in primary liver carcinoma. At the level of the study: Patients included men and women of 30 to 69 years. The neoplasms were of stage T1-T3 N0M0, with dimensions of about 4.2 to 11 cm across.

Unsorted whole blood yielded the blood RNA, and germline DNA was also extracted. On this clonotype: Its antigen is not identified.

Study-wide results and limits: A significantly higher top-250-clone fraction was recorded for tumors than for blood (p = 0.039).

With a constant-region primer, TCR beta cDNA was made from approximately 500 ng of total RNA. Construction of TCR beta libraries relied on three successive nested multiplex PCR rounds employing slightly modified ARM-PCR. It was with TRBV1-TRBV30 forward primers and a C-beta reverse primer that the first two PCR rounds were run, at around 11 cycles each. TCRdb re-analysed the multiplex PCR reads in MiXCR, keeping a single row per CDR3 protein. The sample has hundreds of thousands of distinct CDR3 sequences, about 60% seen once; the top ten hold approximately 9%. In germline, CDR1 is ENHRY, CDR2 SYGVKD. CDR3 length: 13 amino acids. The junction had 11 bases not matched to a gene; V was cut back by 10 bases and J by 5 bases.

The sample consisted of peripheral blood. This sequence was found in a man aged 35-49 years with primary liver carcinoma and hepatitis B virus infection. The chain recombines TRBV10-3 with TRBJ2-7, with TRBD1 matching 7 bases. CDR3 sequence reads: CATGQGEGNEQYF. In nucleotides, the CDR3 is TGTGCCACCGGGCAGGGGGAAGGCAACGAGCAGTACTTC.